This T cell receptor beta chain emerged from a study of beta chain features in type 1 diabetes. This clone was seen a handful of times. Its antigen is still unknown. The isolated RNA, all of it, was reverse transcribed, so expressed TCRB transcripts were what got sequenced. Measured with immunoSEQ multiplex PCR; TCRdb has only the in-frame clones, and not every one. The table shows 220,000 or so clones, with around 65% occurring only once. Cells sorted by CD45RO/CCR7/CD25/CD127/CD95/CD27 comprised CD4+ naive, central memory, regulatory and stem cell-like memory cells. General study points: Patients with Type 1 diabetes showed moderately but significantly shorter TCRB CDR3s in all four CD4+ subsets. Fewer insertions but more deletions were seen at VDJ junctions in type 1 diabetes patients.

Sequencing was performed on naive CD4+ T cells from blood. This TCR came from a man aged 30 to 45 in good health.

The CDR3 sequence is CASRRGLDNNEQFF. The CDR3 DNA sequence: TGTGCCAGTAGGCGAGGACTGGATAACAATGAGCAGTTCTTC. The chain links TRBV19 to TRBJ2-1; D is possibly TRBD2 (5 bases). The V end lost 6 bases, the J end lost 5 bases, and 14 bases lay between the germline ends. Germline assignment: CDR1 LNHDA and CDR2 SQIVND (reference sequence). The CDR3 has 14 amino acids.